This T cell receptor (beta chain) derives from a study of blood T cells in healthy people across ages. Germline V CDR1 and CDR2: ENHRY, SYGVKD. The CDR3 is 19 amino acids. Points on this clonotype: Its target is not known.

Study outcomes and limitations: The study regarded diversity estimates from one million T cells as underestimates.

A sample-barcoded 5' primer and a J-beta primer mix were used in a second PCR of roughly 7 to 11 cycles. TCRdb ran MiXCR on the 5' RACE reads and lists one entry per CDR3 protein. The sample shows over 1,300,000 distinct CDR3 sequences, 59% of them seen only once. The clonotype was recovered from a man aged 18-30 years in good health. J is TRBJ2-4 and V is TRBV10-3; D gene unclear. The J call may not be correct, given that the DNA end is closer to TRBJ2-5. The sample consisted of blood. The CDR3 DNA reads as TGTGCCATCAGTGAGTCGATCGTGATCCCAGGAATGGAAAGGGAGACCCAGTACTTC. Translating it yields CAISESIVIPGMERETQYF.